These 29 T cell receptor beta chains share one sample of origin, sequenced in a study of cytomegalovirus exposure and HLA in healthy donors. With 60 Vbeta and 13 Jbeta primers, the PCR was carried out. Using immunoSEQ multiplex PCR, the repertoire was profiled, and TCRdb retains in-frame clones only, with some absent. The repertoire has over 85,000 clones, around 81% of them found once; the top ten carry 5.2%. Sequencing used PBMCs. The receptors come from a man aged 35-49 years in good health and CMV-seropositive.

The chain employs TRBV13 and TRBJ2-1, with 9 positions matching TRBD1. J lost 5 bases, V lost 4 bases, and 6 bases had no gene match. CDR1 PRHDT and CDR2 FYEKMQ come from the germline V gene (reference sequence). The CDR3 is 15 residues long. The CDR3 is CASSSSQGAHNEQFF. For the CDR3, the DNA is TGTGCCAGCAGCTCGTCACAGGGGGCTCACAATGAGCAGTTCTTC.

This chain links TRBV27 with TRBJ2-5; 14 nucleotides match TRBD2. The DNA end is more similar to TRBJ2-7, so the J call may be wrong. The germline V gene has CDR1 MNHEY and CDR2 SMNVEV (reference sequence). CDR3 size: 13 residues. The CDR3 reads CASGTSGSYEQYF. The CDR3 coding sequence is TGTGCCAGCGGGACTAGCGGGAGCTACGAGCAGTACTTC.

The CDR3 region is CASSLKGADEQYF. CDR3 bases: TGTGCCAGCAGCTTGAAGGGGGCCGACGAGCAGTACTTC. J is TRBJ2-7 and V is TRBV5-4; 7 bases line up with TRBD1. Germline lookup yields CDR1 SGHNT and CDR2 YYREEE (reference sequence). V lost 1 base, J lost 5 bases, and 3 bases stayed unmatched. This CDR3 region has 13 residues.

This clone was recorded a few times. The chain combines TRBV5-1 with TRBJ2-1; D perhaps matches TRBD2 (6 bases). V lost 4 bases to trimming and J lost 8 bases, with 13 bases between them. The germline V gene encodes CDR1 SGHRS and CDR2 YFSETQ. The CDR3 contains 13 residues. The CDR3 sequence is CASSPPASDEQFF. The CDR3 bases are TGCGCCAGCAGCCCGCCGGCTAGCGATGAGCAGTTCTTC.

The chain joins TRBV27 to TRBJ2-3; D is perhaps TRBD2 (7 bases). The germline gives CDR1 MNHEY, CDR2 SMNVEV (reference sequence). CDR3 length: 15 amino acids. The ends were cut back, 0 bases at V and 5 bases at J, with 12 bases in the middle. CDR3 sequence: CASSLSARGGDTQYF. Here the CDR3 DNA reads TGTGCCAGCAGTTTATCGGCTAGGGGGGGAGATACGCAGTATTTT.

The J gene is TRBJ1-2, the V gene TRBV18; TRBD1 matches at 10 bases. The CDR3 totals 15 residues. V lost 2 bases to trimming and J lost 7 bases; unmatched junction nucleotides: 7. The germline V gene has CDR1 KGHSH and CDR2 LQKENI. CDR3 sequence reads: CASSPADRGPSGYTF. The CDR3 nucleotides read TGTGCCAGCTCACCAGCCGACAGGGGGCCTTCTGGCTACACCTTC.

For this clone: Relative to the germline gene, one junction end is altered; a read error may explain this. The V gene is TRBV7-3, the J gene TRBJ2-1, with 14 positions matching TRBD2. The CDR3 is 15 residues long. Germline V gene data show CDR1 as SGHTA and CDR2 as FQGTGA. The DNA of the CDR3 is TGTTCCAGCAGCTTAAGACTAGCGGGGGGGTATGAGCAGTTCTTC. The encoded protein is CSSSLRLAGGYEQFF.

V gene TRBV9 combines with J gene TRBJ2-2; TRBD2 might be the D (5 bases). In germline, CDR1 is SGDLS, CDR2 YYNGEE. With 1 base removed from V and 0 bases from J, the gap between germline ends came to 16 bases. The CDR3 runs 18 residues. Here the CDR3 DNA reads TGTGCCAGCAGCGTACGGTGGGGAGCCCCCGCGAACACCGGGGAGCTGTTTTTT. Translating it yields CASSVRWGAPANTGELFF.

This chain joins TRBV5-4 and TRBJ1-2, with 9 positions matching TRBD1. V trimming: 9 bases; J trimming: 5 bases; junction bases outside the gene matches: 2. CDR3 length: 11 residues. The germline CDR1 and CDR2 sequences are SGHNT and YYREEE (reference sequence). The CDR3 coding sequence is TGTGCCACTGGACAGGGGTATGGCTACACCTTC. Translated: CATGQGYGYTF. The full variable domain, in which reference TRBV5-4 and TRBJ1-2 provide the parts outside the CDR3, is ETGVTQSPTHLIKTRGQQVTLRCSSQSGHNTVSWYQQALGQGPQFIFQYYREEENGRGNFPPRFSGLQFPNYSSELNVNALELDDSALYLCATGQGYGYTFGSGTRLTVV.

The chain joins TRBV4-1 to TRBJ2-7; 9 bases align to TRBD2. Germline V gives CDR1 MGHRA, CDR2 YSYEKL. This CDR3 spans 17 amino acids. V lost 3 bases and J lost 7; bases outside the gene matches: 16. The DNA of the CDR3 is TGCGCCAGCAGCCACACACCGGGGATAGCGGGAGAGAGTGAGCAGTACTTC. The encoded protein is CASSHTPGIAGESEQYF.

The chain has TRBV30 and TRBJ1-4; a weak D match, TRBD1 (6 bases). V was trimmed by 2 bases and J by 9 bases, leaving 16 bases between them. CDR1 is GTSNPN, CDR2 SVGIG, per germline (reference sequence). The CDR3 runs to 14 residues. Written as DNA, the CDR3 is TGTGCCTGGAGTATGGGGGCCCCATTGAAAAAACTGTTTTTT. Its protein product is CAWSMGAPLKKLFF.

The rearrangement joins TRBV19 to TRBJ1-2, with 7 bases fitting TRBD1. Germline V gene data show CDR1 as LNHDA and CDR2 as SQIVND (reference sequence). The trim removed 11 bases at V and 4 bases at J, leaving 4 bases unmatched. The CDR3 has 11 residues. This CDR3 is CASGGLYGYTF. Written as DNA, the CDR3 is TGTGCCTCAGGGGGACTCTATGGCTACACCTTC.

The chain uses TRBV19 and TRBJ2-3, with D unclear. The CDR3 consists of 13 residues. The germline V gene has CDR1 LNHDA and CDR2 SQIVND (reference sequence). V lost 3 bases and J lost 6, with 10 bases in between. This CDR3 reads CASSIGGADTQYF. For the CDR3, the DNA is TGTGCCAGTAGTATCGGCGGCGCGGATACGCAGTATTTT.

The CDR3 nucleotides read TGTGCCATCAGTGAGTCGGCAGGGTATTTCGGTAATGAAAAACTGTTTTTT. Its translation is CAISESAGYFGNEKLFF. This chain joins TRBV10-3 and TRBJ1-4; maybe TRBD1 (5 bases). CDR3 length: 17 residues. Deletions cut 0 bases from V and 4 bases from J, with 15 bases between. CDR1 is ENHRY and CDR2 is SYGVKD in the germline V gene.

Of note for this clone: Other nucleotide sequences from this sample produce the same CDR3. The chain recombines TRBV7-8 with TRBJ1-2, with D unresolved. V was trimmed by 0 bases and J by 4 bases, leaving 12 bases between them. Germline CDR1 reads SGHVS; CDR2 reads FQNEAQ. This CDR3 is built from 15 residues. CDR3 DNA: TGTGCCAGCAGCTTAGCTCCCCAACTAGGCTATGGCTACACCTTC. Translating it yields CASSLAPQLGYGYTF.

This chain joins TRBV7-9 and TRBJ1-5, with unresolved D. The germline V and J ends were trimmed by 1 base and 8 bases, with 15 bases remaining between them. CDR1 is SEHNR and CDR2 is FQNEAQ in the germline V gene (reference sequence). The CDR3 runs 15 residues. The CDR3 region is CASSLGNARIEPQHF. In nucleotides, the CDR3 is TGTGCCAGCAGCTTAGGGAATGCCAGGATCGAGCCCCAGCATTTT.

This clone was seen once. The chain joins TRBV11-2 to TRBJ2-7, with 7 nucleotides matching TRBD2. V was clipped by 7 bases and J by 2 bases; unmatched bases: 8. The CDR3 length is 14 residues. Germline V CDR1 and CDR2: SGHAT, FQNNGV. CDR3 residues: CASTRGERAYEQYF. DNA of the CDR3: TGTGCCAGCACCCGGGGGGAGCGGGCCTACGAGCAGTACTTC.

The V and J genes are TRBV7-6 and TRBJ2-2; D perhaps matches TRBD1 (6 bases). Germline CDR1 and CDR2: SGHVS and FNYEAQ. This CDR3 comprises 15 residues. Trimming stripped 6 bases from V and 1 base from J, with 12 bases between. CDR3 coding DNA: TGTGCCAGCAGTCGACAGGACCTGAACACCGGGGAGCTGTTTTTT. Translating it yields CASSRQDLNTGELFF.

The chain joins TRBV5-4 to TRBJ1-6; the D is unclear. CDR1 and CDR2 (germline): SGHNT, YYREEE (reference sequence). The CDR3 has 15 residues. V gave up 2 bases and J gave up 7 bases, with 13 bases separating them. The CDR3 loop is CASSFSGQTNSPLHF. For the CDR3, the DNA is TGTGCCAGCAGCTTTTCTGGGCAGACAAATTCACCCCTCCACTTT.

The chain carries TRBV28 and TRBJ2-7, with D tentatively TRBD2 (5 bases). V was trimmed by 8 bases and J by 2 bases, leaving 16 bases between them. Germline loops: CDR1 MDHEN, CDR2 SYDVKM. The CDR3 totals 14 residues. CDR3 region: CASWGESDPYEQYF. CDR3 bases: TGTGCCAGCTGGGGAGAGTCGGACCCCTACGAGCAGTACTTC.

V and J are TRBV9 and TRBJ1-1; TRBD1 matches 10 bases. CDR1 is SGDLS, CDR2 YYNGEE, per germline. The CDR3 length is 15 residues. Trimming removed 4 bases from V and 5 bases from J; junction bases left unmatched: 8. CDR3 in DNA: TGTGCCAGCAGCCCTCCGGGACAGGGGTTAACTGAAGCTTTCTTT. Translating gives CASSPPGQGLTEAFF.

The chain is built from TRBV30 and TRBJ1-1; 10 bases match TRBD1. CDR1 is GTSNPN, CDR2 SVGIG, per germline (reference sequence). This CDR3 contains 13 residues. J gave up 3 bases and V 8 bases, and 6 bases lay outside the gene matches. The CDR3 spells CAASGTGDTEAFF. Here the CDR3 DNA reads TGTGCCGCGTCCGGGACAGGGGACACTGAAGCTTTCTTT.

This chain connects TRBV2 to TRBJ1-5; TRBD1 might be the D (6 bases). The V gene lost 2 bases and the J gene lost 6 bases, with 23 bases spanning the gap. Germline V gene sequence: CDR1 SNHLY, CDR2 FYNNEI. The CDR3 consists of 18 residues. The CDR3 protein is CASSEQAGGLRAGQPQHF. In DNA, the CDR3 is TGTGCCAGCAGTGAACAAGCGGGGGGCTTAAGAGCAGGTCAGCCCCAGCATTTT.

This chain uses TRBV6-5 with TRBJ2-1, with 13 bases fitting TRBD2. The CDR3 length is 14 residues. Germline V lookup: CDR1 MNHEY, CDR2 SVGAGI. With V trimmed by 6 bases and J by 8 bases, 4 bases remained unmatched. CDR3 region: CASRGLAGVDEQFF. For the CDR3, the DNA is TGTGCCAGCAGAGGACTAGCGGGAGTGGATGAGCAGTTCTTC.

The CDR3 coding sequence is TGTGCCAGCAGCCAAACCGGGACAACGAGCTCCTACGAGCAGTACTTC. Translating gives CASSQTGTTSSYEQYF. The chain uses TRBV14 and TRBJ2-7, with D perhaps matching TRBD1 (6 bases). Per germline, CDR1 SGHDN and CDR2 FVKESK. V lost 2 bases and J 0 bases, leaving 14 bases between the germline ends. This CDR3 spans 16 amino acids.

This chain links TRBV19 with TRBJ2-4, with D possibly being TRBD2 (6 bases). The CDR3 is made up of 19 amino acids. The germline gives CDR1 LNHDA, CDR2 SQIVND (reference sequence). Trimming cost V 3 bases and J 0 bases, with 21 bases left between them. The CDR3 here is CASSMGWRGSTIAKNIQYF. The CDR3 bases are TGTGCCAGTAGTATGGGGTGGCGGGGCAGCACCATAGCCAAAAACATTCAGTACTTC.

This clone was picked up a small number of times. Distinct nucleotide sequences in the sample also encode this CDR3. V gene TRBV5-1 combines with J gene TRBJ2-1, with D tentatively TRBD1 (5 bases). Germline assignment: CDR1 SGHRS and CDR2 YFSETQ. CDR3 length: 13 amino acids. Trimming left V 3 bases short and J 3 bases short, with 7 bases between. CDR3 sequence: CASSSDSYNEQFF. The CDR3 DNA sequence: TGCGCCAGCAGCTCCGACAGCTACAATGAGCAGTTCTTC.

This clone was observed a single time. This sequence joins TRBV28 and TRBJ2-7, with D tentatively TRBD2 (6 bases). The V end was cut by 3 bases, the J end by 6 bases, with 9 bases between. Germline assignment: CDR1 MDHEN and CDR2 SYDVKM. The CDR3 length is 12 residues. The CDR3 coding sequence is TGTGCCAGCAGTTTTCCCGGGGGCGAGCAGTACTTC. This codes for CASSFPGGEQYF.

The genes are TRBV6-1 and TRBJ2-3; TRBD2 aligns across 13 bases. CDR3 length: 19 residues. With 0 bases clipped from V and 2 bases from J, the junction kept 8 bases outside the gene matches. Germline V gives CDR1 MNHNS, CDR2 SASEGT. The CDR3 DNA sequence: TGTGCCAGCAGTGAAGCTTGGGCGGGACTAGCGGGACTCACAGATACGCAGTATTTT. It specifies CASSEAWAGLAGLTDTQYF.